This T cell receptor beta chain is drawn from a study of blood T cells in healthy people across ages. Study background: About one barcoded beta molecule per two T cells was captured by template switching. Findings and limits, study-wide: Bulk PBMC profiling left naive and antigen-experienced comparisons inconclusive. As age increased, TCR beta diversity per million T cells fell in a roughly linear fashion.

Using a J-beta primer mix together with a sample-barcoded 5' primer, a second PCR was run for roughly 6 to 11 cycles. TCRdb re-derived calls from the 5' RACE reads in MiXCR, one entry per CDR3 protein. Of roughly 1,500,000 distinct CDR3 sequences listed, roughly 40% are singletons. Germline-derived CDR1 and CDR2 are SNHLY and FYNNEI. The CDR3 length is 15 residues. Concerning this clonotype itself: Antigen: not known. The junction departs from germline at one end; a sequencing error may be responsible.

The material sequenced was blood. The origin of this receptor is a young woman in good health. The chain combines TRBV2 with TRBJ1-2, with D possibly being TRBD1 (6 bases). CDR3 sequence (DNA): TGCGCCAGCAGTCCTTTGACAGGAGAAAACTATGGCTACACCTTC. Protein sequence: CASSPLTGENYGYTF.